Listed here are 14 T cell receptor beta chains from one sample, sequenced in a study of blood T cell repertoires in COVID-19. This table comes from immunoSEQ multiplex PCR, and its TCRdb copy is limited to in-frame clones, with some not included. The sample lists a few hundred thousand clones, approximately 83% occurring once. The sequenced sample consisted of PBMCs or T cells enriched from blood (not recorded which). The receptors derive from a woman between 25 and 40 years old who had recovered from COVID-19.

The V gene is TRBV12-3 or TRBV12-4, the J gene TRBJ2-3; TRBD2 matches 8 bases. The CDR3 is 12 amino acids. The trim removed 6 bases at V and 5 bases at J, leaving 1 base unmatched. The CDR3 spells CASSTSGDTQYF. Written as DNA, the CDR3 is TGTGCCAGCAGCACTAGCGGAGATACGCAGTATTTT.

The chain links TRBV19 to TRBJ2-7, with 7 positions matching TRBD1. Germline-derived CDR1 and CDR2 are LNHDA and SQIVND (reference sequence). The CDR3 totals 14 residues. V lost 5 bases to trimming and J lost 5 bases; unmatched junction nucleotides: 9. CDR3 sequence reads: CASSYRGSLNEQYF. The CDR3 DNA reads TGTGCCAGTAGTTACAGGGGATCATTGAACGAGCAGTACTTC.

The chain combines TRBV6-5 with TRBJ2-7; possibly TRBD1 for D (6 bases). Trimming cost V 6 bases and J 3 bases, with 15 bases left between them. This CDR3 spans 14 amino acids. Germline V gene sequence: CDR1 MNHEY, CDR2 SVGAGI. This CDR3 is CASRAAGQLYEQYF. CDR3 bases: TGTGCCAGCAGGGCAGCTGGACAGCTCTACGAGCAGTACTTC.

There are a few counts of this clone. CDR3 nucleotides: TGTGCCAGCAGTGCACAGGGACAGTTGAACACTGAAGCTTTCTTT. Protein product: CASSAQGQLNTEAFF. The chain recombines TRBV2 with TRBJ1-1; 7 bases line up with TRBD1. Germline V lookup: CDR1 SNHLY, CDR2 FYNNEI. CDR3 length: 15 residues. Trimming at V came to 4 bases and at J to 0 bases, leaving 5 bases not matched to a gene. Variable domain in full (rest from reference TRBV2 and TRBJ1-1): EPEVTQTPSHQVTQMGQEVILRCVPISNHLYFYWYRQILGQKVEFLVSFYNNEISEKSEIFDDQFSVERPDGSNFTLKIRSTKLEDSAMYFCASSAQGQLNTEAFFGQGTRLTVV.

This clone was seen just once. The chain employs TRBV11-3 and TRBJ2-5, with 7 bases aligning to TRBD1. Trimming at V came to 5 bases and at J to 1 base, leaving 4 bases not matched to a gene. The CDR3 is made up of 14 amino acids. Germline loops: CDR1 SGHNT, CDR2 YENEEA. CDR3 sequence (DNA): TGTGCCAGCAGCCCAGAGGGGGCCCAAGAGACCCAGTACTTC. It yields the protein CASSPEGAQETQYF.

This clone has only one observation. The chain combines TRBV30 with TRBJ2-7, with TRBD1 matching over 9 bases. This CDR3 is built from 13 residues. Trimming at V came to 4 bases and at J to 4 bases, leaving 5 bases not matched to a gene. Germline-derived CDR1 and CDR2 are GTSNPN and SVGIG (reference sequence). The CDR3 loop reads CAWKWGQGYEQYF. The CDR3 region has the DNA TGTGCCTGGAAGTGGGGACAGGGTTACGAGCAGTACTTC.

This rearrangement joins TRBV6-4 to TRBJ1-1; possibly TRBD1 for D (5 bases). CDR1 and CDR2 (germline): MRHNA, SNTAGT. The V gene lost 5 bases and the J gene lost 9 bases, with 19 bases spanning the gap. CDR3 length: 14 amino acids. The CDR3 nucleotides read TGTGCCAGCAGTCCTTCGAATACAGGAACTAAAGCTTTCTTT. It is translated as CASSPSNTGTKAFF.

This chain joins TRBV5-6 and TRBJ1-3, with D unresolved. CDR3 length: 17 amino acids. V was pared by 0 bases and J by 4 bases, with 17 bases between. Germline V gene lookup returns CDR1 SGHDT and CDR2 YYEEEE. This CDR3 reads CASSLALSAGWGNTIYF. CDR3 nucleotide sequence: TGTGCCAGCAGCTTGGCCTTATCGGCAGGTTGGGGAAACACCATATATTTT.

V is TRBV21-1 and J is TRBJ2-7; TRBD2 reflects the table's D call only, with no check against the DNA. TRBV21-1 is shown as a pseudogene. The CDR3 is made up of 16 amino acids. CDR3 sequence: CASSTLCRSPSTEQYF. Here the CDR3 DNA reads TGTGCCAGCAGCACCCTGTGTAGGAGCCCCTCTACCGAGCAGTACTTC.

The V and J genes are TRBV29-1 and TRBJ1-2, with a tentative D call TRBD1 (5 bases). V was pared by 7 bases and J by 0 bases, with 15 bases between. The germline V gene has CDR1 SQVTM and CDR2 ANQGSEA. The CDR3 runs 14 residues. Here the CDR3 DNA reads TGCAGCGGCTTGACAGACCCGCCTAACTATGGCTACACCTTC. Its translation: CSGLTDPPNYGYTF. Full variable domain (remainder filled in from reference TRBV29-1 and TRBJ1-2): SAVISQKPSRDICQRGTSLTIQCQVDSQVTMMFWYRQQPGQSLTLIATANQGSEATYESGFVIDKFPISRPNLTFSTLTVSNMSPEDSSIYLCSGLTDPPNYGYTFGSGTRLTVV.

This chain connects TRBV4-1 to TRBJ2-3, with 8 bases matching TRBD2. The V segment lost 1 base and the J segment 4 bases; nucleotides outside the gene matches: 7. The CDR3 runs 16 residues. Germline V lookup: CDR1 MGHRA, CDR2 YSYEKL. CDR3 DNA sequence: TGCGCCAGCAGCCAAGGCACGGGGGGGGCTCCAGATACGCAGTATTTT. Protein: CASSQGTGGAPDTQYF.

The chain couples TRBV28 to TRBJ2-5; D is possibly TRBD2 (5 bases). This CDR3 has 14 residues. The germline V gene encodes CDR1 MDHEN and CDR2 SYDVKM. Trimming took 6 bases from V and 1 from J, leaving 12 bases between them. The chain's CDR3 is CASSRDGLQETQYF. The CDR3 DNA follows: TGTGCCAGCAGCCGAGACGGACTCCAAGAGACCCAGTACTTC.

The gene calls are TRBV18 and TRBJ1-2; a weak D match, TRBD1 (6 bases). The CDR3 loop spans 15 amino acids. Trimming left V 2 bases short and J 3 bases short, with 13 bases between. Germline V lookup: CDR1 KGHSH, CDR2 LQKENI. This chain's CDR3 is CASSPNQDSDYGYTF. CDR3 in DNA: TGTGCCAGCTCACCAAATCAGGACAGCGACTATGGCTACACCTTC.

The chain employs TRBV27 and TRBJ1-5, with 7 nucleotides matching TRBD1. V lost 6 bases to trimming and J lost 2 bases; unmatched junction nucleotides: 10. CDR3 length equals 16 residues. Germline lookup yields CDR1 MNHEY and CDR2 SMNVEV (reference sequence). This chain's CDR3 is CASSQQGIAGNQPQHF. In DNA, the CDR3 is TGTGCCAGCAGCCAACAGGGGATTGCAGGCAATCAGCCCCAGCATTTT.